Sequencing of this TCR beta chain was carried out in a study of shared clonotypes between healthy human individuals. Across the whole study: Plates per donor: three CD4 naive, three CD4 memory, two CD8 naive, one CD8 memory.

CDR1 is SEHNR, CDR2 FQNEAQ, per germline (reference sequence). The V and J ends lost 0 bases and 3 bases respectively, with 14 bases between them. The CDR3 is made up of 16 amino acids. As defined, naive CD8 cells were CD45RO-negative and positively selected for CCR7, with terminally differentiated effector memory CD45RA+ cells excluded. The repertoire was sequenced with immunoSEQ multiplex PCR; TCRdb's copy has only in-frame clones and lacks some. The sample holds 1.5 million to 2.5 million clones, about 95% seen once. The V gene is TRBV7-9, the J gene TRBJ1-1; a possible D gene is TRBD1 (5 bases). The TCR comes from a man aged 18 to 35 in good health. Specimen: naive CD8+ T cells sorted from blood. The CDR3, as DNA: TGTGCCAGCAGCTTAGCAGGACAATTTGGTGACACTGAAGCTTTCTTT. This translates into CASSLAGQFGDTEAFF.